This entry describes one T cell receptor beta chain. These data are taken from a study of blood T cell repertoires in COVID-19. Assay used: immunoSEQ multiplex PCR; TCRdb lists only in-frame clones, some missing. Of 150,000 to 200,000 clones in the sample, roughly 88% were seen once. Categorization into cohorts depended on clinical history that participants reported. Sequenced sample: PBMCs or T cells enriched from blood (not recorded which). This receptor was identified in a man between 65 and 85 years old who had been exposed to COVID-19.

CDR3 protein: CASSRPLAGDYNEQFF. The CDR3 nucleotides read TGTGCCAGCAGTAGGCCTCTAGCGGGGGATTACAATGAGCAGTTCTTC. This rearrangement joins TRBV27 to TRBJ2-1; 10 bases are shared with TRBD2. Germline V gene sequence: CDR1 MNHEY, CDR2 SMNVEV (reference sequence). The CDR3 contains 16 residues. After removal of 5 bases from V and 4 bases from J, the junction contained 8 bases not matched to a gene.